These 3 T cell receptor beta chains share one sample of origin, sequenced in a study of response to subunit inactivated influenza vaccine. A single record per CDR3 protein comes from TCRdb applying MiXCR to the RT-PCR reads. The table lists 530,000 or so distinct CDR3 sequences, 25% of them singletons, with under 2.5% in the top ten. The source material was CD4+ T cells sorted from PBMCs, sampled 4 to 6 days after vaccination. These receptors all stem from a man between 45 and 60 years old who received an inactivated influenza vaccine.

This clonotype has only a few counts. The V gene is TRBV20-1, the J gene TRBJ2-7; perhaps D is TRBD1 or TRBD2 (5 bases each). The germline V gene encodes CDR1 DFQATT and CDR2 SNEGSKA (reference sequence). This CDR3 comprises 14 residues. V was trimmed by 2 bases and J by 4 bases, leaving 15 bases between them. CDR3 sequence: CSARREFGAYEQYF. The CDR3 region has the DNA TGCAGTGCTAGAAGGGAGTTCGGGGCTTACGAGCAGTACTTC.

V gene TRBV6-2 or TRBV6-3 combines with J gene TRBJ2-5; the match to TRBD2 covers 11 bases. Germline V gene data show CDR1 as MNHEY and CDR2 as SVGEGT. V trimming: 6 bases; J trimming: 9 bases; junction bases outside the gene matches: 9. CDR3 length: 14 residues. CDR3 region: CASSLLAGALSQYF. CDR3 nucleotide sequence: TGTGCCAGCAGCCTACTAGCGGGAGCGTTGTCCCAGTACTTC.

The V call is TRBV2, the J call TRBJ1-6; no definite D call. This CDR3 is built from 11 residues. V was cut by 8 bases and J by 9 bases, with 8 bases left in between. In germline, CDR1 is SNHLY, CDR2 FYNNEI. CDR3 in amino acids: CASGSGSPLHF. As DNA, the CDR3 is TGTGCCAGCGGAAGTGGTTCACCCCTCCACTTT.